These T cell receptor beta chains were read from a single sample in a study of blood T cell repertoires in COVID-19. Assay used: immunoSEQ multiplex PCR; TCRdb lists only in-frame clones, some missing. The data show 60,000 or so clones, roughly four fifths seen once. Material for sequencing was peripheral blood. These receptors were collected from a woman older than 75 with acute or convalescent COVID-19. Both conserved end residues are part of each CDR3. A D gene is named only where the DNA matches it firmly. Expanded clones are given a class, and other clones once, few, many or no size at all.

v_gene	abundance	d_gene	j_gene	CDR3nt	CDR3aa
TRBV11-2	once	TRBD1	TRBJ1-2	TGTGCCAGCAGCCGACAGGGCATCTATGGCTACACCTTC	CASSRQGIYGYTF
TRBV13	NA	TRBD2	TRBJ2-7	TGTGCCAGCAGCGAAGCCTCCAATAGCGGGAGCTCCTACGAGCAGTACTTC	CASSEASNSGSSYEQYF
TRBV18	NA	TRBD2	TRBJ2-7	TGTGCCAGCTCACCAAGAGTAGCGGGAGAGAGCGAGCAGTACTTC	CASSPRVAGESEQYF
TRBV5-1	NA	TRBD1	TRBJ2-7	TGCGCCAGCAGCTTGGTGGGACAGGTTAACGAGCAGTACTTC	CASSLVGQVNEQYF
TRBV4-1	NA	TRBD1	TRBJ1-6	TGCGCCAGCAGCCACCCTCTACAGGGGGTGAATTCACCCCTCCACTTT	CASSHPLQGVNSPLHF
TRBV10-2	NA	NA	TRBJ2-7	TGCGCCACGTCTATAGAGGGAGTGGATCCCTACGAGCAGTACTTC	CATSIEGVDPYEQYF
TRBV21-1	few	NA	TRBJ2-7	TGTGCCAGCAGCAAAGTTATCTACGAGCAGTACTTC	CASSKVIYEQYF
TRBV5-1	NA	TRBD1	TRBJ1-2	TGCGCCAGCAGCCCGGAGACAGGGGGGCATGGCTACACCTTC	CASSPETGGHGYTF
TRBV7-9	NA	NA	TRBJ1-2	TGTGCCAGCAGCTGGACGACAGAGAATGGCTACACCTTC	CASSWTTENGYTF
TRBV30	NA	NA	TRBJ1-1	TGTGCCTGGAGTGGCGGTACGAACACTGAAGCTTTCTTT	CAWSGGTNTEAFF